Below, 19 T cell receptor beta chains from the same sample are listed, as sequenced in a study of Graves' ophthalmopathy and Graves' hyperthyroidism. Transcripts of RNA were the source for amplifying TCR beta CDR3 regions. HTBI-primed RT-PCR formed the first round, and a multiplex PCR formed the second. TCRdb passed the multiplex PCR reads through MiXCR, listing each CDR3 protein once. The repertoire consists of around 600,000 distinct CDR3 sequences, with roughly two fifths occurring once and the leading ten covering more than 3%. The sample taken for sequencing was peripheral blood. These receptors all stem from an adult man with Graves' ophthalmopathy.

The chain has TRBV29-1 and TRBJ2-7; no clear D gene. V gave up 8 bases and J gave up 1 base, with 9 bases separating them. This CDR3 contains 11 residues. CDR1 is SQVTM, CDR2 ANQGSEA, per germline. Here the CDR3 DNA reads TGCAGCATAGGACCTTCCTACGAGCAGTACTTC. This encodes CSIGPSYEQYF.

This chain links TRBV5-4 with TRBJ2-5; TRBD2 aligns across 8 bases. The V segment lost 2 bases and the J segment 5 bases; nucleotides outside the gene matches: 17. The CDR3 loop spans 18 amino acids. Germline CDR1 and CDR2: SGHNT and YYREEE (reference sequence). The CDR3: CASSFSGVTAAGRETQYF. The DNA of the CDR3 is TGTGCCAGCAGCTTTAGCGGGGTCACCGCAGCAGGAAGGGAGACCCAGTACTTC.

This clonotype was found a few times. V and J are TRBV10-3 and TRBJ1-2; D is possibly TRBD1 (6 bases). The CDR3 length is 16 residues. CDR1 and CDR2 from the germline V gene are ENHRY and SYGVKD. V was pared by 10 bases and J by 0 bases, with 21 bases between. The CDR3 sequence: CASSPQEGEANYGYTF. CDR3 nucleotide sequence: TGTGCCAGCTCACCACAGGAGGGGGAAGCTAACTATGGCTACACCTTC.

This clonotype came up a few times. The CDR3 sequence is CASSPTFSYEQYF. The CDR3 bases are TGTGCCAGCAGCCCGACATTCTCCTACGAGCAGTACTTC. V gene TRBV6-1 combines with J gene TRBJ2-7; D is unresolved. Deletions cut 6 bases from V and 0 bases from J, with 9 bases between. The CDR3 spans 13 residues. Germline assignment: CDR1 MNHNS and CDR2 SASEGT.

This clonotype was seen a few times. The V call is TRBV7-9, the J call TRBJ2-7, with TRBD2 matching 10 bases. This CDR3 has 18 amino acids. V shed 1 base, J shed 0 bases, and the junction held 9 bases outside the gene matches. Germline assignment: CDR1 SEHNR and CDR2 FQNEAQ (reference sequence). The CDR3 protein is CASSLVPSGGIVSYEQYF. For the CDR3, the DNA is TGTGCCAGCAGCTTAGTGCCTAGCGGGGGTATAGTCTCCTACGAGCAGTACTTC. Combining the CDR3 with reference TRBV7-9 and TRBJ2-7 gives the whole variable domain DTGVSQNPRHKITKRGQNVTFRCDPISEHNRLYWYRQTLGQGPEFLTYFQNEAQLEKSRLLSDRFSAERPKGSFSTLEIQRTEQGDSAMYLCASSLVPSGGIVSYEQYFGPGTRLTVT.

This clonotype was counted ten times or more. The chain is built from TRBV24-1 and TRBJ2-1; 7 bases line up with TRBD2. Per the germline V gene, CDR1 is KGHDR and CDR2 is SFDVKD. V was clipped by 5 bases and J by 5 bases; unmatched bases: 5. The CDR3 consists of 14 residues. CDR3 DNA: TGTGCCACCAGTGCCCTAGCGGAGAACAATGAGCAGTTCTTC. As protein: CATSALAENNEQFF.

This clonotype was seen many times. The chain couples TRBV2 to TRBJ1-5; D gene unclear. The CDR3 contains 16 residues. Trimming removed 1 base from V and 5 bases from J, with 15 bases in between. CDR1 and CDR2 (germline): SNHLY, FYNNEI. In nucleotides, the CDR3 is TGTGCCAGCAGTGAAGGGTCCCCGCACCGAGATCAGCCCCAGCATTTT. Translating gives CASSEGSPHRDQPQHF.

This clonotype showed up many times. CDR3 protein: CATSREDRGSNQPQHF. The CDR3 bases are TGTGCCACCAGCAGAGAGGACAGGGGTAGCAATCAGCCCCAGCATTTT. The genes are TRBV15 and TRBJ1-5; 9 bases agree with TRBD1. The CDR3 is 16 residues long. With V trimmed by 0 bases and J by 0 bases, 0 bases remained unmatched. The V gene's germline CDR1 is LNHNV and CDR2 YYDKDF (reference sequence).

Turning to this clonotype: Relative to the germline gene, one junction end is altered; a read error may explain this. The CDR3 sequence is CASSHVRTGENTEAFF. CDR3 nucleotide sequence: TGTGCCAGCAGCCATGTGAGGACAGGGGAAAACACTGAAGCTTTCTTT. This chain uses TRBV4-1 with TRBJ1-1; TRBD1 aligns across 9 bases. This CDR3 is 16 amino acids long. In germline, CDR1 is MGHRA, CDR2 YSYEKL.

The chain combines TRBV5-1 with TRBJ2-5, with 8 bases matching TRBD1. Germline CDR1 reads SGHRS; CDR2 reads YFSETQ. V shed 0 bases and J 5 bases; nucleotides not matched to a gene: 9. CDR3 length: 16 residues. CDR3 region: CASSLAEAGGYETQYF. CDR3 in DNA: TGCGCCAGCAGCTTGGCCGAGGCAGGGGGCTACGAGACCCAGTACTTC.

This clonotype has just a few counts. V and J are TRBV7-4 and TRBJ2-7, with D perhaps matching TRBD2 (6 bases). Per germline, CDR1 SGHVT and CDR2 SQSDAQ. V lost 3 bases to trimming and J lost 9 bases, with 6 bases between them. The CDR3 totals 10 residues. In nucleotides, the CDR3 is TGTGCCAGCAGCTTGGAGGGGCAGTACTTC. Protein sequence: CASSLEGQYF.

This clonotype has at least ten counts. The chain recombines TRBV7-2 with TRBJ1-5, with D unresolved. The V and J ends lost 1 base and 2 bases respectively, with 6 bases between them. The CDR3 runs 14 residues. The germline gives CDR1 SGHTA, CDR2 FQGNSA. CDR3 sequence: CASSLVGGNQPQHF. The CDR3 nucleotides read TGTGCCAGCAGCTTAGTTGGGGGCAATCAGCCCCAGCATTTT. Supplemented by reference TRBV7-2 and TRBJ1-5, the full variable domain reads GAGVSQSPSNKVTEKGKDVELRCDPISGHTALYWYRQSLGQGLEFLIYFQGNSAPDKSGLPSDRFSAERTGGSVSTLTIQRTQQEDSAVYLCASSLVGGNQPQHFGDGTRLSIL.

As regards this clonotype: Compared with germline, one end of the junction differs, possibly owing to a read error. The V gene is TRBV9, the J gene TRBJ2-7, with D possibly TRBD2 on 6 matching bases. Germline V lookup: CDR1 SGDLS, CDR2 YYNGEE. This CDR3 is 11 amino acids long. CDR3 residues: CASSAPGDPFF. The CDR3 coding sequence is TGTGCCAGCAGCGCGCCGGGAGATCCGTTCTTC.

CDR3 loop: CASSPPPDLTGELFF. The DNA for the CDR3 is TGTGCCAGCAGTCCCCCACCTGACCTAACCGGGGAGCTGTTTTTT. This chain joins TRBV6-4 and TRBJ2-2; no reliable D call. The V end lost 5 bases, the J end lost 5 bases, and 15 bases lay between the germline ends. Germline loops: CDR1 MRHNA, CDR2 SNTAGT. The CDR3 is 15 residues long.

This clonotype was observed at least ten times. The V gene is TRBV9, the J gene TRBJ2-7; the match to TRBD2 covers 7 bases. V lost 0 bases and J lost 6; bases outside the gene matches: 12. The CDR3 runs to 16 residues. The germline V gene has CDR1 SGDLS and CDR2 YYNGEE. The CDR3, as DNA: TGTGCCAGCAGCGTAGGTTTCGGCGGGAGCGTAATCGAGCAGTACTTC. Encoded protein: CASSVGFGGSVIEQYF.

The chain couples TRBV20-1 to TRBJ2-7, with D hard to call. V was pared by 1 base and J by 1 base, with 11 bases between. The CDR3 runs 14 residues. The V gene's germline CDR1 is DFQATT and CDR2 SNEGSKA (reference sequence). CDR3 in amino acids: CSARGSTLSYEQYF. Here the CDR3 DNA reads TGCAGTGCTAGAGGTAGTACACTGTCCTACGAGCAGTACTTC.

This clonotype was seen at least ten times. The chain is built from TRBV2 and TRBJ2-7; 7 nucleotides agree with TRBD1. Germline loops: CDR1 SNHLY, CDR2 FYNNEI. CDR3 length: 13 amino acids. Trimming removed 7 bases from V and 7 bases from J; junction bases left unmatched: 10. The CDR3 bases are TGTGCCAGCAAAGACAGGGTTCATGAAGAGCAGTACTTC. It yields the protein CASKDRVHEEQYF. Filled out from reference TRBV2 and TRBJ2-7, the complete variable domain reads EPEVTQTPSHQVTQMGQEVILRCVPISNHLYFYWYRQILGQKVEFLVSFYNNEISEKSEIFDDQFSVERPDGSNFTLKIRSTKLEDSAMYFCASKDRVHEEQYFGPGTRLTVT.

This clonotype has ten or more counts. The chain is built from TRBV9 and TRBJ1-1; 8 positions agree with TRBD1. Germline loops: CDR1 SGDLS, CDR2 YYNGEE. V was pared by 3 bases and J by 4 bases, with 5 bases of the junction left unmatched. This CDR3 comprises 14 residues. The CDR3 loop reads CASSGTGRGTEAFF. CDR3 DNA sequence: TGTGCCAGCAGCGGGACAGGGCGGGGCACTGAAGCTTTCTTT.

This clonotype has just one count. This may be a read error, as it is one base from a much larger clone. This chain links TRBV12-3 or TRBV12-4 with TRBJ1-4; D call uncertain. The CDR3 has 15 residues. The V and J ends lost 6 bases and 2 bases respectively, with 13 bases between them. The chain's CDR3 is CASSHQPATNEKLFF. In DNA, the CDR3 is TGTGCCAGCAGCCACCAACCGGCCACTAATGAAAAACTGTTTTTT.